These 20 T cell receptor beta chains were sequenced from one sample in a study of technical replicates of blood from several donors. Clones were read by immunoSEQ multiplex PCR, and TCRdb kept only the in-frame ones, dropping some. Here the sample spans more than 75,000 clones, about 94% being singletons. The sequencing input was T cells isolated from PBMCs. Every receptor here comes from a human donor in good health.

The rearrangement joins TRBV7-9 to TRBJ2-1, with 8 bases identical to TRBD2. The CDR3 is made up of 14 amino acids. With V trimmed by 5 bases and J by 8 bases, 8 bases remained unmatched. The germline gives CDR1 SEHNR, CDR2 FQNEAQ (reference sequence). As DNA, the CDR3 is TGTGCCAGCAGCCCGGGACTAGGGGTCTATGAGCAGTTCTTC. As protein: CASSPGLGVYEQFF.

This chain connects TRBV18 to TRBJ2-5; D unclear. Germline V gene sequence: CDR1 KGHSH, CDR2 LQKENI. The CDR3 totals 14 residues. V was cut by 0 bases and J by 2 bases, with 7 bases left in between. CDR3 sequence (DNA): TGTGCCAGCTCACCACCCAGGAATCAAGAGACCCAGTACTTC. This encodes CASSPPRNQETQYF.

The chain couples TRBV4-3 to TRBJ1-5; 7 bases are a match to TRBD1. The trim removed 0 bases at V and 6 bases at J, leaving 11 bases unmatched. The CDR3 runs 17 residues. Germline-derived CDR1 and CDR2 are LGHNA and YSLEER. The CDR3 sequence: CASSQERLRGGGQPQHF. CDR3 nucleotides: TGCGCCAGCAGCCAAGAGCGCTTAAGAGGGGGCGGTCAGCCCCAGCATTTT.

The gene calls are TRBV7-9 and TRBJ1-5; D not certain. Trimming removed 1 base at V and 6 bases at J, with 19 bases between. The CDR3 has 17 amino acids. Germline V gene sequence: CDR1 SEHNR, CDR2 FQNEAQ (reference sequence). Here the CDR3 reads CASSLGYPGKVLQPQHF. CDR3 DNA: TGTGCCAGCAGCTTAGGCTACCCGGGGAAAGTTCTTCAGCCCCAGCATTTT.

V gene TRBV30 combines with J gene TRBJ1-4; 8 bases map to TRBD1. This CDR3 has 14 residues. J gave up 0 bases and V 4 bases, and 1 base lay outside the gene matches. Looked up from germline, CDR1 is GTSNPN and CDR2 is SVGIG (reference sequence). CDR3 nucleotide sequence: TGTGCCTGGAAACAGGGGGCAACTAATGAAAAACTGTTTTTT. Residues: CAWKQGATNEKLFF.

V gene TRBV2 combines with J gene TRBJ2-1, with TRBD2 as a possible D gene (5 bases). V was shortened by 4 bases and J by 2 bases, with 12 bases between the two germline ends. CDR1 SNHLY and CDR2 FYNNEI come from the germline V gene. This CDR3 has 15 amino acids. The chain's CDR3 is CASSARTPPYNEQFF. The CDR3 DNA reads as TGTGCCAGCAGTGCGAGGACTCCTCCCTACAATGAGCAGTTCTTC. Complete variable domain (other parts from reference TRBV2 and TRBJ2-1): EPEVTQTPSHQVTQMGQEVILRCVPISNHLYFYWYRQILGQKVEFLVSFYNNEISEKSEIFDDQFSVERPDGSNFTLKIRSTKLEDSAMYFCASSARTPPYNEQFFGPGTRLTVL.

The chain has TRBV9 and TRBJ1-5; no clear D. CDR1 and CDR2 (germline): SGDLS, YYNGEE. The CDR3 length is 15 residues. V was pared by 1 base and J by 3 bases, with 11 bases between. The CDR3 sequence is CASSVSSGYNQPQHF. The CDR3 DNA reads TGTGCCAGCAGCGTAAGTTCGGGTTACAATCAGCCCCAGCATTTT.

The chain is built from TRBV9 and TRBJ1-1, with 11 bases fitting TRBD1. Germline assignment: CDR1 SGDLS and CDR2 YYNGEE. The V gene end was trimmed by 3 bases and the J gene end by 5 bases; junction bases not matched to a gene: 9. The CDR3 contains 16 residues. The CDR3 sequence is CASSGGTGGDLTEAFF. DNA for the CDR3: TGTGCCAGCAGCGGGGGGACAGGGGGGGATTTAACTGAAGCTTTCTTT.

The rearrangement uses TRBV15 and TRBJ1-1; weak D call: TRBD1 (6 bases). The CDR3 is made up of 13 amino acids. V was clipped by 3 bases and J by 4 bases, with 9 bases between them. Germline assignment: CDR1 LNHNV and CDR2 YYDKDF (reference sequence). The CDR3 DNA sequence: TGTGCCACCAGCAGTCTGGGGGCCACTGAAGCTTTCTTT. Its translation: CATSSLGATEAFF.

This clone was seen only once. The genes are TRBV6-1 and TRBJ1-5; TRBD1 agrees at 9 bases. The CDR3 runs to 15 residues. Germline values: CDR1 MNHNS, CDR2 SASEGT. The V gene end was trimmed by 4 bases and the J gene end by 6 bases; junction bases not matched to a gene: 7. CDR3 nucleotide sequence: TGTGCCAGCAGTGGAACAGGGGGCCTGAGTCAGCCCCAGCATTTT. Translated: CASSGTGGLSQPQHF.

V and J are TRBV4-1 and TRBJ2-7, with TRBD1 matching over 7 bases. J lost 0 bases, V lost 4 bases, and 3 bases had no gene match. There are 14 residues in the CDR3. Germline lookup yields CDR1 MGHRA and CDR2 YSYEKL. For the CDR3, the DNA is TGCGCCAGCAGCCCGGGACAGCGCTCCTACGAGCAGTACTTC. Its protein is CASSPGQRSYEQYF.

The chain is built from TRBV11-3 and TRBJ1-2, with 8 bases that match TRBD1. CDR1 and CDR2 from the germline V gene are SGHNT and YENEEA. V was clipped by 5 bases and J by 6 bases; unmatched bases: 8. The CDR3 covers 14 residues. The CDR3, as DNA: TGTGCCAGCAGCACCCCGGACAGGGTACATGGCTACACCTTC. Protein product: CASSTPDRVHGYTF.

V and J are TRBV6-4 and TRBJ2-7; perhaps TRBD1 as D (6 bases). This CDR3 region has 17 residues. Trimming pared 2 bases from V and 3 bases from J, leaving 20 bases between. Germline values: CDR1 MRHNA, CDR2 SNTAGT. DNA of the CDR3: TGTGCCAGCAGTGACCCCACAAATATTCGGGACATCTACGAGCAGTACTTC. It translates to CASSDPTNIRDIYEQYF.

The DNA of the CDR3 is TGTGCCACCAGCACCTATACTTTTCGGAATCAGCCCCAGCATTTT. It yields the protein CATSTYTFRNQPQHF. The chain carries TRBV15 and TRBJ1-5; D is unclear. Trimming shortened V by 4 bases and J by 4 bases, and 14 bases separated the two germline ends. Germline V gene data show CDR1 as LNHNV and CDR2 as YYDKDF (reference sequence). The CDR3 length is 15 residues.

V is TRBV4-2 and J is TRBJ1-2; the D gene is possibly TRBD1 (6 bases). V was trimmed by 0 bases and J by 1 base, leaving 12 bases between them. Germline V lookup: CDR1 LGHNA, CDR2 YNFKEQ. The CDR3 is made up of 16 amino acids. In DNA form, the CDR3 reads TGTGCCAGCAGCCAAGATGCGGGGGCCATTAACTATGGCTACACCTTC. It codes for CASSQDAGAINYGYTF.

This rearrangement joins TRBV25-1 to TRBJ2-1; unclear D gene. The germline V and J ends were trimmed by 3 bases and 0 bases, with 3 bases remaining between them. CDR1 MGHDK and CDR2 SYGVNS come from the germline V gene. The CDR3 is 13 amino acids. This chain's CDR3 is CASSDYSYNEQFF. DNA for the CDR3: TGTGCCAGCAGTGACTACTCCTACAATGAGCAGTTCTTC. Full variable domain (missing parts from reference TRBV25-1 and TRBJ2-1): EADIYQTPRYLVIGTGKKITLECSQTMGHDKMYWYQQDPGMELHLIHYSYGVNSTEKGDLSSESTVSRIRTEHFPLTLESARPSHTSQYLCASSDYSYNEQFFGPGTRLTVL.

The V call is TRBV7-9, the J call TRBJ1-1; perhaps TRBD1 as D (6 bases). In germline, CDR1 is SEHNR, CDR2 FQNEAQ (reference sequence). The V end was cut by 5 bases, the J end by 7 bases, with 11 bases between. CDR3 length: 12 amino acids. In nucleotides, the CDR3 is TGTGCCAGCAGCCCAACAGGGTTTGAAGCTTTCTTT. Amino acids: CASSPTGFEAFF. Full variable domain (rest looked up from reference TRBV7-9 and TRBJ1-1): DTGVSQNPRHKITKRGQNVTFRCDPISEHNRLYWYRQTLGQGPEFLTYFQNEAQLEKSRLLSDRFSAERPKGSFSTLEIQRTEQGDSAMYLCASSPTGFEAFFGQGTRLTVV.

The chain combines TRBV6-6 with TRBJ1-2, with unresolved D. V dropped 11 bases and J dropped 4 bases, with 14 bases sitting between them. CDR1 MNHNY and CDR2 SVGAGI come from the germline V gene (reference sequence). The CDR3 runs 12 residues. The DNA for the CDR3 is TGTGCCGGCGTAGGTCCGGGCTATGGCTACACCTTC. Residues: CAGVGPGYGYTF.

CDR3 nucleotides: TGTGCCAGCAGTGCTGCGGCAGAGACCCAGTACTTC. This sequence encodes CASSAAAETQYF. The V call is TRBV6-1, the J call TRBJ2-5, with D unclear. Germline V lookup: CDR1 MNHNS, CDR2 SASEGT. Between the trimmed V and J ends, which lost 4 bases and 4 bases, there was a span of 7 bases. CDR3 length: 12 residues.

CDR3 nucleotide sequence: TGTGCCAGCAGCTCAAGGGAGGGAGTGAACACTGAAGCTTTCTTT. As protein: CASSSREGVNTEAFF. The chain combines TRBV5-6 with TRBJ1-1; D not resolved. V lost 3 bases and J 0 bases, leaving 12 bases between the germline ends. The CDR3 covers 15 residues. Looked up from germline, CDR1 is SGHDT and CDR2 is YYEEEE.